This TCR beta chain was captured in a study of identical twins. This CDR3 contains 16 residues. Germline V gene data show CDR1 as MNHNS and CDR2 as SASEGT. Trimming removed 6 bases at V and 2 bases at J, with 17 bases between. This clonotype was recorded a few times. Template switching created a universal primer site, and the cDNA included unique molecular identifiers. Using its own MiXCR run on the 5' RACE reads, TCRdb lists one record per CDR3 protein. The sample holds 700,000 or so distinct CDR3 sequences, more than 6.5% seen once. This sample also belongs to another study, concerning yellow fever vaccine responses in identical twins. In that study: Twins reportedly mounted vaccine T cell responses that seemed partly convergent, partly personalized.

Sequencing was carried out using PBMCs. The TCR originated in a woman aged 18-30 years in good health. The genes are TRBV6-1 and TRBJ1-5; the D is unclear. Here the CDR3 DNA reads TGTGCCAGCAGAAAGAGGGATGGGGTCGGCAATCAGCCCCAGCATTTT. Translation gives CASRKRDGVGNQPQHF.